The 17 T cell receptor beta chains listed next were all sequenced from one sample in a study of Ad26.COV2.S vaccination and SARS-CoV-2 variants. Treatment noted: 15 to 20 received Ad26.COV2.S at low or high dose, single or two shots; several received placebo; per-sample allocation not given. On day 63 after the first injection, vaccine and placebo recipients gave samples. Using immunoSEQ multiplex PCR, the repertoire was profiled, and TCRdb retains in-frame clones only, with some absent. This sample carries hundreds of thousands of clones, roughly 85% of them seen once, and the ten largest clones take around 7.4%. Sample: peripheral blood, taken in a trial of Ad26.COV2.S vaccine versus placebo. Receptor source: a person aged 18-60 years who received the Ad26.COV2.S COVID-19 vaccine or a placebo.

The J gene is TRBJ2-3, the V gene TRBV18; 11 bases are a match to TRBD1. With V trimmed by 7 bases and J by 3 bases, 3 bases remained unmatched. There are 14 residues in the CDR3. Germline-derived CDR1 and CDR2 are KGHSH and LQKENI. The CDR3 nucleotides are TGTGCCAGCTGTTGGGACAGGGGGACAGATACGCAGTATTTT. It specifies CASCWDRGTDTQYF. The whole variable domain, filled in from reference TRBV18 and TRBJ2-3, reads NAGVMQNPRHLVRRRGQEARLRCSPMKGHSHVYWYRQLPEEGLKFMVYLQKENIIDESGMPKERFSAEFPKEGPSILRIQQVVRGDSAAYFCASCWDRGTDTQYFGPGTRLTVL.

The J gene is TRBJ2-3, the V gene TRBV6-2 or TRBV6-3, with 7 bases matching TRBD1. This CDR3 contains 17 residues. Losses at the gene ends were 6 bases for V and 1 base for J; bases not matched to a gene: 13. The V gene's germline CDR1 is MNHEY and CDR2 SVGEGT. CDR3 coding DNA: TGTGCCAGCAGCCCGATCCACAGGGACAGCGGCACAGATACGCAGTATTTT. It yields the protein CASSPIHRDSGTDTQYF.

The chain combines TRBV29-1 with TRBJ1-2; weak D call: TRBD1 (6 bases). Germline V gene sequence: CDR1 SQVTM, CDR2 ANQGSEA. The CDR3 totals 13 residues. V lost 4 bases and J 7 bases, leaving 16 bases between the germline ends. The CDR3 protein is CSVGTGPQGGYTF. The CDR3 DNA sequence: TGCAGCGTTGGTACAGGCCCACAGGGTGGCTACACCTTC.

The chain couples TRBV5-5 to TRBJ2-5; 11 bases agree with TRBD2. V lost 4 bases to trimming and J lost 2 bases; unmatched junction nucleotides: 7. The length of the CDR3 is 16 residues. Germline CDR1 is SGHKS and CDR2 is YYEKEE (reference sequence). The CDR3 nucleotides are TGTGCCAGCAGCCGGAGGGGACTAGCGGATCAAGAGACCCAGTACTTC. Protein sequence: CASSRRGLADQETQYF.

In regard to this clone: Additional DNA sequences in this sample encode the identical CDR3. The gene calls are TRBV5-1 and TRBJ2-3; D gene unclear. Germline V CDR1 and CDR2: SGHRS, YFSETQ. Trimming took off 0 bases at V and 2 bases at J, with 4 bases between the two ends. There are 13 residues in the CDR3. CDR3 coding DNA: TGCGCCAGCAGCTTGGACTCCACAGATACGCAGTATTTT. As protein: CASSLDSTDTQYF.

The chain combines TRBV6-6 with TRBJ2-3; D is unclear. The V and J ends lost 0 bases and 0 bases respectively, with 7 bases between them. CDR1 is MNHNY, CDR2 SVGAGI, per germline (reference sequence). The length of the CDR3 is 15 residues. In DNA, the CDR3 is TGTGCCAGCAGTTACTCGCGGAAGAGCACAGATACGCAGTATTTT. This encodes CASSYSRKSTDTQYF.

This CDR3 reads CASIMGQGVGEQYF. The CDR3 coding sequence is TGTGCCAGCATCATGGGACAGGGGGTTGGCGAGCAGTACTTC. The rearrangement links TRBV6-6 to TRBJ2-7; TRBD1 matches at 11 bases. The germline CDR1 and CDR2 sequences are MNHNY and SVGAGI (reference sequence). Trimming removed 7 bases from V and 6 bases from J; junction bases left unmatched: 8. The CDR3 sequence is 14 residues long.

V usage is TRBV5-1 and J usage is TRBJ2-3; 16 bases map to TRBD2. This CDR3 is built from 20 residues. Germline CDR1 SGHRS, CDR2 YFSETQ. V shed 2 bases and J 7 bases; nucleotides not matched to a gene: 16. The CDR3 DNA is TGCGCCAGCAGCTTAATGGGGGGACTAGCGGGAGGGCCCTACGGGAATACGCAGTATTTT. It is translated as CASSLMGGLAGGPYGNTQYF. The variable domain in full, with the rest retrieved from reference TRBV5-1 and TRBJ2-3, is KAGVTQTPRYLIKTRGQQVTLSCSPISGHRSVSWYQQTPGQGLQFLFEYFSETQRNKGNFPGRFSGRQFSNSRSEMNVSTLELGDSALYLCASSLMGGLAGGPYGNTQYFGPGTRLTVL.

This chain joins TRBV5-6 and TRBJ2-3; D is ambiguous. Per germline, CDR1 SGHDT and CDR2 YYEEEE. This CDR3 spans 14 amino acids. V lost 1 base and J 4 bases, leaving 10 bases between the germline ends. For the CDR3, the DNA is TGTGCCAGCAGCTTGTCTATGCGAGCAGATACGCAGTATTTT. Amino acids: CASSLSMRADTQYF.

V usage is TRBV5-1 and J usage is TRBJ2-7; no firm D call. Trimming removed 4 bases from V and 4 bases from J, with 18 bases in between. The germline gives CDR1 SGHRS, CDR2 YFSETQ. This CDR3 is built from 15 residues. The CDR3 sequence is CASSRYIQTNYEQYF. The CDR3 nucleotides read TGCGCCAGCAGCCGTTATATCCAGACGAATTACGAGCAGTACTTC.

As DNA, the CDR3 is TGCGCCAGCATGGGAGGTGATAATGAAAAACTGTTTTTT. Protein: CASMGGDNEKLFF. This chain links TRBV5-1 with TRBJ1-4; no clear D. This CDR3 has 13 amino acids. V was cut by 6 bases and J by 4 bases, with 10 bases left in between. The germline gives CDR1 SGHRS, CDR2 YFSETQ.

The chain recombines TRBV7-3 with TRBJ2-1; D uncertain. CDR3 length: 13 amino acids. The germline V and J ends were trimmed by 3 bases and 3 bases, with 6 bases remaining between them. Germline CDR1 reads SGHTA; CDR2 reads FQGTGA. This chain's CDR3 is CASSFTSYNEQFF. DNA of the CDR3: TGTGCCAGCAGCTTCACCAGCTACAATGAGCAGTTCTTC.

The chain is built from TRBV18 and TRBJ2-5; TRBD2 aligns across 8 bases. CDR3 size: 16 residues. Germline V lookup: CDR1 KGHSH, CDR2 LQKENI. Unmatched junction bases numbered 10, after V lost 2 bases and J lost 5 bases. For the CDR3, the DNA is TGTGCCAGCTCACCAAGGGTCGGGGGGGCCTCGGAGACCCAGTACTTC. Residues: CASSPRVGGASETQYF.

The chain joins TRBV6-6 to TRBJ2-7; possible D gene TRBD2, 5 bases. V shed 7 bases and J shed 2 bases, with 18 bases lying between them. CDR3 size: 15 residues. Germline CDR1 reads MNHNY; CDR2 reads SVGAGI (reference sequence). CDR3 sequence (DNA): TGTGCCAGCACCCACGGTCTACGGGGAGCCTACGAGCAGTACTTC. Its protein product is CASTHGLRGAYEQYF.

The rearrangement joins TRBV27 to TRBJ2-4; the D call may be TRBD1 or TRBD2 (5 bases each). V lost 3 bases, J lost 8 bases, and 11 bases lay in between. The length of the CDR3 is 13 residues. Germline loops: CDR1 MNHEY, CDR2 SMNVEV (reference sequence). The CDR3 spells CASSFSGTDIQYF. The CDR3 bases are TGTGCCAGCAGTTTTTCCGGGACGGACATTCAGTACTTC.

This clone has only one observation. The chain joins TRBV5-4 to TRBJ2-5; D unclear. The CDR3 spans 11 residues. V was clipped by 5 bases and J by 5 bases, with 7 bases between them. Germline V gene data show CDR1 as SGHNT and CDR2 as YYREEE (reference sequence). The CDR3 loop reads CASSIGETQYF. The CDR3 DNA reads TGTGCCAGCAGTATTGGGGAGACCCAGTACTTC. The whole variable domain, remainder taken from reference TRBV5-4 and TRBJ2-5, is ETGVTQSPTHLIKTRGQQVTLRCSSQSGHNTVSWYQQALGQGPQFIFQYYREEENGRGNFPPRFSGLQFPNYSSELNVNALELDDSALYLCASSIGETQYFGPGTRLLVL.

This chain uses TRBV6-5 with TRBJ1-2, with D tentatively TRBD1 (5 bases). V was shortened by 1 base and J by 8 bases, with 8 bases between the two germline ends. Germline assignment: CDR1 MNHEY and CDR2 SVGAGI. The CDR3 is 12 amino acids. CDR3 protein: CASSYLGDGYTF. In DNA form, the CDR3 reads TGTGCCAGCAGTTACTTGGGGGACGGCTACACCTTC.